This TCR beta chain was captured in a study of T cells after yellow fever vaccination. Study summary: Preparation of fractions with low cell numbers was performed using SMART-Seq v4 Ultra Low Input. Broader study findings: Faster peaking, at day 5 versus 15, marked a secondary response that was weaker. Overall, a small share of clonotypes was seen in both CD4 and CD8 compartments.

Unmatched junction bases numbered 6, after V lost 5 bases and J lost 7 bases. The CDR3 sequence is 14 residues long. Per germline, CDR1 DFQATT and CDR2 SNEGSKA (reference sequence). Synthesis of TCR cDNA relied on 5'RACE template switching, which attached a universal primer site and UMIs. TCRdb fed the 5' RACE reads into MiXCR, producing one record per CDR3 protein. The table records 550,000 to 750,000 distinct CDR3 sequences, 13% of them present only once. In this sample, this clonotype turned up a few times. What it binds is unknown. The specimen comprised PBMCs, sampled on the day of the yellow fever booster vaccination. The chain is built from TRBV20-1 and TRBJ2-3, with 13 bases identical to TRBD2. This TCR came from a man younger than 40 who received the YFV17D yellow fever vaccine. As DNA, the CDR3 is TGCAGTGCTGGAGGGACTAGCGGGGCTAATACGCAGTATTTT. Amino acid sequence: CSAGGTSGANTQYF.